Listed below are T cell receptor beta chains from one sample, sequenced in a study of OX40 agonist ivuxolimab in advanced cancers. Repertoires were generated with immunoSEQ multiplex PCR, while TCRdb's copy carries only in-frame clones and drops some. The repertoire holds about 61,000 clones, with around 83% as singletons. The source material was CD4+ or CD8+ T cells sorted from blood, sampled in a trial of the OX40 agonist ivuxolimab. All receptors come from an adult with an advanced solid tumor such as melanoma, head and neck, liver or kidney cancer. Both conserved end residues are part of each CDR3. The order of the fields is V gene, CDR3 protein.

>TRBV7-8
CASSLGGGTEAFF
>TRBV2
CASSEEVNTEAFF
>TRBV5-5
CASSLEGGDQPQHF
>TRBV13
CASSPAGNSYEQYF
>TRBV27
CASSSRLINTEAFF
>TRBV5-6
CASSPDLADTQYF
>TRBV6-6
CASRGREGYQPQHF
>TRBV13
CASSGQGGGRSGYF
>TRBV7-2
CASSLVASGNTIYF
>TRBV28
CASSPGLAGAYEQYF
>TRBV7-6
CASSHRGTAPGELFF
>TRBV25-1
CASSGTGESNEQFF
>TRBV19
CASSGYDTEAFF
>TRBV9
CASSAPLGWDGEGDTQYF
>TRBV7-2
CASSLVLAGGMQYF
>TRBV27
CASSLRTGTGELFF
>TRBV11-2
CASSAGSETQYF
>TRBV11-2
CASSLNSPQDTQYF
>TRBV2
CASSEGQSYTEAFF
>TRBV18
CASSPRGQGGIHGYTF
>TRBV5-1
CASSPTGMDYEQYF
>TRBV7-8
CASSYQTGRNSPLHF
>TRBV7-9
CASSAGLALLFF
>TRBV2
CASSYTRHEQYF
>TRBV7-3
CASSLNYRESAFF
>TRBV7-9
CASSLAGPDTQYF
>TRBV7-2
CASSLVAGGLQETQYF
>TRBV20-1
CSAYKGETQYF
>TRBV5-6
CASSRSDYSYNEQFF
>TRBV15
CATSRDGTPGGNQPQHF
>TRBV19
CASSRDRNSYEQYF
>TRBV5-1
CASSGHSGNTIYF
>TRBV28
CASTKTGIRSVNTEAFF
>TRBV6-5
CASSYGGNPYEQYF
>TRBV5-1
CASSSTGESNEKLFF
>TRBV10-3
CAIGQGANTGELFF
>TRBV25-1
CASSVLSGANVLTF
>TRBV2
CASSDGLGGTYEQYF
>TRBV5-1
CASSPGLAAYNEQFF